The T cell receptor (beta chain) under discussion was sequenced for a study of blood T cells in healthy people across ages. Through a sample-barcoded 5' primer and a J-beta primer mix, a second PCR was run for 7 to 11 cycles. MiXCR, applied by TCRdb to the 5' RACE reads, yields one record per CDR3 protein. Among hundreds of thousands of distinct CDR3 sequences listed, approximately 21% were seen once. This CDR3 is 12 amino acids long. The V gene's germline CDR1 is SQVTM and CDR2 ANQGSEA. Trimming removed 2 bases at V and 4 bases at J, with 6 bases between. This clonotype has a count of ten or more. Its cognate antigen is unknown. Study results and limitations: Older age coincided with a roughly linear decline in TCR beta diversity per million T cells.

The chain employs TRBV29-1 and TRBJ2-1; D is ambiguous. The sample was blood. The source is a man aged 65 to 85 in good health. CDR3 loop: CSVEPGYNEQFF. The CDR3 DNA sequence: TGCAGCGTTGAACCCGGGTACAATGAGCAGTTCTTC.